Listed here are 13 T cell receptor beta chains from one sample, sequenced in a study of CD8 T cells in cerebrospinal fluid in Alzheimer's disease. TCRdb derives one entry per CDR3 protein from the 10x single-cell sequencing reads, leaving out DNA. This specimen shows approximately 1,400 distinct CDR3 sequences; the ten leading clones hold approximately 19%. The sequenced sample was cerebrospinal fluid. These receptor sequences come from a human donor with mild cognitive impairment.

By frequency, this clonotype is medium-sized. The chain links TRBV15 to TRBJ2-7; TCRdb picks TRBD1, but there is no DNA to check that call. Germline assignment: CDR1 LNHNV and CDR2 YYDKDF (reference sequence). This CDR3 spans 16 amino acids. CDR3 sequence: CATSRGANLDRGEQYF.

The genes are TRBV24-1 and TRBJ2-5; the TCRdb call, TRBD2, lacks DNA for checking. The CDR3 length is 15 residues. Germline assignment: CDR1 KGHDR and CDR2 SFDVKD. CDR3 protein: CATSDSGGRDETQYF.

This clonotype ranks as medium-sized in terms of frequency. The chain has TRBV5-1 and TRBJ2-3; TCRdb lists TRBD1, though no DNA is available to test this call. This CDR3 is 15 amino acids long. Germline loops: CDR1 SGHRS, CDR2 YFSETQ. CDR3 in amino acids: CASSLAQGVLDTQYF.

The rearrangement joins TRBV20-1 to TRBJ2-7; TCRdb lists TRBD2, though no DNA is available to test this call. CDR3 size: 15 residues. Germline V CDR1 and CDR2: DFQATT, SNEGSKA (reference sequence). CDR3 sequence: CSATRLAGGQNEQYF.

This chain links TRBV18 with TRBJ1-2; TCRdb calls TRBD1, which cannot be checked without DNA. The CDR3 spans 16 residues. Germline CDR1 is KGHSH and CDR2 is LQKENI. The CDR3 protein is CASSHGTGGSNYGYTF. Supplemented by reference TRBV18 and TRBJ1-2, the full variable domain reads NAGVMQNPRHLVRRRGQEARLRCSPMKGHSHVYWYRQLPEEGLKFMVYLQKENIIDESGMPKERFSAEFPKEGPSILRIQQVVRGDSAAYFCASSHGTGGSNYGYTFGSGTRLTVV.

This clonotype ranks as medium-sized (0.01 to 0.1%) in terms of frequency. V and J are TRBV6-1 and TRBJ2-7; checking the TCRdb D call of TRBD2 is not possible without DNA. Germline V lookup: CDR1 MNHNS, CDR2 SASEGT. The CDR3 runs 13 residues. The CDR3 region is CASTKGQAYEQYF.

Its frequency marks this clonotype as medium-sized (0.01 to 0.1%). CDR3 residues: CASSHKVRTSGQETQYF. V is TRBV6-2 or TRBV6-3 and J is TRBJ2-5; TCRdb picks TRBD2, but there is no DNA to check that call. Germline V gene sequence: CDR1 MNHEY, CDR2 SVGEGT. The CDR3 spans 17 residues.

This clonotype counts as medium-sized by frequency. The genes are TRBV7-3 and TRBJ2-6; TCRdb reports TRBD1, a call that lacks DNA to check it against. This CDR3 has 17 residues. The germline CDR1 and CDR2 sequences are SGHTA and FQGTGA. CDR3 region: CASSSPGRASGANVLTF.

The rearrangement links TRBV28 to TRBJ1-4. This CDR3 contains 15 residues. Germline CDR1 and CDR2: MDHEN and SYDVKM. CDR3: CASSLHGATNEKLFF.

Considering frequency, this clonotype is medium-sized. The chain couples TRBV5-1 to TRBJ1-1; TCRdb indicates TRBD1, and absent DNA this call remains unverified. Germline loops: CDR1 SGHRS, CDR2 YFSETQ. The CDR3 sequence is 13 residues long. The CDR3 loop is CASSLEDRFEAFF. The full variable domain, rest sourced from reference TRBV5-1 and TRBJ1-1, is KAGVTQTPRYLIKTRGQQVTLSCSPISGHRSVSWYQQTPGQGLQFLFEYFSETQRNKGNFPGRFSGRQFSNSRSEMNVSTLELGDSALYLCASSLEDRFEAFFGQGTRLTVV.

The genes are TRBV25-1 and TRBJ2-5. Germline assignment: CDR1 MGHDK and CDR2 SYGVNS. This CDR3 is 13 amino acids long. CDR3 loop: CASTPTAEETQYF.

The V gene is TRBV6-6, the J gene TRBJ2-2; lacking DNA, the TRBD2 call made by TCRdb goes unchecked. The germline V gene has CDR1 MNHNY and CDR2 SVGAGI (reference sequence). This CDR3 has 17 residues. CDR3 loop: CASRRRRTSGMSGELFF.

The CDR3 protein is CSARDWRGGYISYEQYF. The chain is built from TRBV20-1 and TRBJ2-7; absent DNA, TCRdb's TRBD2 call cannot be checked. Germline V gene lookup returns CDR1 DFQATT and CDR2 SNEGSKA (reference sequence). The length of the CDR3 is 17 residues.